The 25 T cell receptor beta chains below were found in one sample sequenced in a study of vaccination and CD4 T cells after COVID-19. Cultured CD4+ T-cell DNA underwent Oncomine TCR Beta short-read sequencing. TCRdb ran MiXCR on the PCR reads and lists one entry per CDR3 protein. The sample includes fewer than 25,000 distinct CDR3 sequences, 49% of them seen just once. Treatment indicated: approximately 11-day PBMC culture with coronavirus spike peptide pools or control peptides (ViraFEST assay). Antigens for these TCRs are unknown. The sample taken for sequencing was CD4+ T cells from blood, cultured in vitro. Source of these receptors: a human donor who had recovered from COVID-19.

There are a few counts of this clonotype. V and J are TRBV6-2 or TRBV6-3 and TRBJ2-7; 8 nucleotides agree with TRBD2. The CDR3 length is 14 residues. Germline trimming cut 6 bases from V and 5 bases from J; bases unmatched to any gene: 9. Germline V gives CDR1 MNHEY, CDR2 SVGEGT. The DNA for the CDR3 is TGTGCCAGCAGAACCGGGACTAGTCTCAACGAGCAGTACTTC. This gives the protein CASRTGTSLNEQYF.

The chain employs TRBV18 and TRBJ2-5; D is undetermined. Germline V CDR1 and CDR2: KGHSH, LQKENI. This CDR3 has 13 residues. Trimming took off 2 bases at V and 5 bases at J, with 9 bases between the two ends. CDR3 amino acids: CASSPVSWETQYF. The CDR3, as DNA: TGTGCCAGCTCACCAGTCTCCTGGGAGACCCAGTACTTC.

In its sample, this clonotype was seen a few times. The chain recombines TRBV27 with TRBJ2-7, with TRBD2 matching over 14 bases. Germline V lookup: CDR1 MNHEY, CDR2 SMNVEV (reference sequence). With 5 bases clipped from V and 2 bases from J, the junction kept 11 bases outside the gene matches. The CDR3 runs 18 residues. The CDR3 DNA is TGTGCCAGCAGTATCGGGACTAGCGGGAGTATGGGGCCCTACGAGCAGTACTTC. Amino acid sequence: CASSIGTSGSMGPYEQYF.

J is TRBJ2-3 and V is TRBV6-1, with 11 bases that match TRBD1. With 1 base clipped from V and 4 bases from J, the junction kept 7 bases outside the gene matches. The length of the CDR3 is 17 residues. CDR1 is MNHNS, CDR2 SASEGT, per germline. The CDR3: CASSEGQDRGRSDTQYF. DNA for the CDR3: TGTGCCAGCAGTGAAGGGCAGGACAGGGGGCGGTCAGATACGCAGTATTTT.

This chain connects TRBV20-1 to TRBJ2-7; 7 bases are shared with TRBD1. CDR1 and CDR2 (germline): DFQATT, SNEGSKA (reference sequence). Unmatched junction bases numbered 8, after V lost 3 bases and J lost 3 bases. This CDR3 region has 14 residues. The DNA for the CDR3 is TGCAGTGCTAGTGAAGACAGGGTAAACTACGAGCAGTACTTC. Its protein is CSASEDRVNYEQYF.

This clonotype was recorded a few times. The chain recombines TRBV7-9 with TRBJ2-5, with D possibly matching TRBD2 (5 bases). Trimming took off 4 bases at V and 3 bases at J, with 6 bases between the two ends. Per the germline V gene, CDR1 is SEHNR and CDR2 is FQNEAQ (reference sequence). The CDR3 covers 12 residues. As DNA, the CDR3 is TGTGCCAGCAGCTGGACTGAAGAGACCCAGTACTTC. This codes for CASSWTEETQYF.

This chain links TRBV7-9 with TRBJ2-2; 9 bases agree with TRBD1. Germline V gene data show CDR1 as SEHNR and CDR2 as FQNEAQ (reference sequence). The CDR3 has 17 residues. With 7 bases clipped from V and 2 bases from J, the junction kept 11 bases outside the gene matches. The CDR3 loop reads CASTTGGPLSNTGELFF. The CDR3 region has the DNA TGTGCCAGCACAACAGGGGGCCCTTTAAGCAACACCGGGGAGCTGTTTTTT.

Here the CDR3 DNA reads TGTGCTTCCCCGGCCGGGACAGGGGGCGGGTATGGCTACACCTTC. It yields the protein CASPAGTGGGYGYTF. The J gene is TRBJ1-2, the V gene TRBV7-9; 12 bases fit TRBD1. Germline CDR1 is SEHNR and CDR2 is FQNEAQ (reference sequence). The CDR3 covers 15 residues. The variable domain in full, completed from reference TRBV7-9 and TRBJ1-2, reads DTGVSQNPRHKITKRGQNVTFRCDPISEHNRLYWYRQTLGQGPEFLTYFQNEAQLEKSRLLSDRFSAERPKGSFSTLEIQRTEQGDSAMYLCASPAGTGGGYGYTFGSGTRLTVV.

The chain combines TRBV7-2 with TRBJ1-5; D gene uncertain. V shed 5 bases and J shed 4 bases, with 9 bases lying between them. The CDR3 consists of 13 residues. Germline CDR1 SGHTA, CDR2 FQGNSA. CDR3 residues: CASSIRGNQPQHF. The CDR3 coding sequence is TGTGCCAGCAGCATCCGGGGTAATCAGCCCCAGCATTTT.

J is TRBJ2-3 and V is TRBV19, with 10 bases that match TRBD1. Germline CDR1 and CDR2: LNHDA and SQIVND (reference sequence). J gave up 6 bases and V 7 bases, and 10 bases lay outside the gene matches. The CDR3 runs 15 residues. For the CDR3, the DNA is TGTGCCAGTACCAACGCGGGACAGGGGCTCGATACGCAGTATTTT. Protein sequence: CASTNAGQGLDTQYF.

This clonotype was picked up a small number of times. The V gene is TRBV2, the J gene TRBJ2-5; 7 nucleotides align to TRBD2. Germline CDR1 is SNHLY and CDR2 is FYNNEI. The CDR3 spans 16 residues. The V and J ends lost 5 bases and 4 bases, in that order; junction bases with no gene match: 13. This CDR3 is CASSLRGGRFGETQYF. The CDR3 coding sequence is TGTGCCAGCAGTCTACGGGGAGGGAGATTCGGAGAGACCCAGTACTTC.

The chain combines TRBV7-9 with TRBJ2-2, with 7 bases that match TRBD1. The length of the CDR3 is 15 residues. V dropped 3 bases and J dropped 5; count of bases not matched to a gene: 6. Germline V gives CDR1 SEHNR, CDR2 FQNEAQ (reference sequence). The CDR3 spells CASSFTGAGTGELFF. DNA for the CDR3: TGTGCCAGCAGCTTTACAGGGGCCGGAACCGGGGAGCTGTTTTTT.

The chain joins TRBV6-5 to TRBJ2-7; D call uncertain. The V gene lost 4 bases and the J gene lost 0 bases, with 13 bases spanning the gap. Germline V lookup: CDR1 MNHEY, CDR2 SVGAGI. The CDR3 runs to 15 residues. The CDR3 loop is CASSSQLFPSYEQYF. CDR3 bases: TGTGCCAGCAGTTCGCAACTTTTCCCCTCCTACGAGCAGTACTTC.

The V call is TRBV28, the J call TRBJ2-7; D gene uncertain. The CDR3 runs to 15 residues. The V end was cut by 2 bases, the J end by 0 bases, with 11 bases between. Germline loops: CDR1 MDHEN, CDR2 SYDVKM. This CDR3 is CASSLGSRPSYEQYF. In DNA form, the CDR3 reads TGTGCCAGCAGTTTAGGTTCCCGGCCCTCCTACGAGCAGTACTTC.

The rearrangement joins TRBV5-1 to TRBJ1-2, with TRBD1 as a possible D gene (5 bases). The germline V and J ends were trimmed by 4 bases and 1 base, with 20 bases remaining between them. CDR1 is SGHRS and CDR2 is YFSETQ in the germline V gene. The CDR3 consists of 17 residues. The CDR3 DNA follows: TGCGCCAGCAGCAGCCCGGGCAGTTCCGGGGGTAACTATGGCTACACCTTC. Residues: CASSSPGSSGGNYGYTF.

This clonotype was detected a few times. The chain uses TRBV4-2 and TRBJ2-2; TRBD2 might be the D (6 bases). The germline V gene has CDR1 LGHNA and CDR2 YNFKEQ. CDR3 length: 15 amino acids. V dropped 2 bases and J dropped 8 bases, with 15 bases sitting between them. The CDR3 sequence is CASSQRLGAGGELFF. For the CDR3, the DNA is TGTGCCAGCAGCCAACGACTAGGGGCGGGGGGGGAGCTGTTTTTT.

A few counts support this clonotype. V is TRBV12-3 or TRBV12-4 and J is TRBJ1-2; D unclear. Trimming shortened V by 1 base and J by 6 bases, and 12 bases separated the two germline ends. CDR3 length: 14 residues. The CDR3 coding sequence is TGTGCCAGCAGTTTAGGGGAAACTTGGAATGGCTACACCTTC. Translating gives CASSLGETWNGYTF.

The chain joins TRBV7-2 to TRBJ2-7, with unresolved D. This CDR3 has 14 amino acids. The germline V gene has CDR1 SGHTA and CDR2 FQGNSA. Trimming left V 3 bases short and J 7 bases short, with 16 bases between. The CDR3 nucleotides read TGTGCCAGCAGCTTGGCGACAAAGACTGGGGAGCAGTACTTC. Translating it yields CASSLATKTGEQYF.

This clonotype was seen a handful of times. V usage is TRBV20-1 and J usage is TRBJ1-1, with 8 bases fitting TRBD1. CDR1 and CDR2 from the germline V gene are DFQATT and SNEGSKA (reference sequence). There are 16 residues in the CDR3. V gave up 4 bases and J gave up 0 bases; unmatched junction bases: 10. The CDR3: CSAIPGTGGMNTEAFF. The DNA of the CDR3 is TGCAGTGCTATCCCCGGGACAGGTGGGATGAACACTGAAGCTTTCTTT.

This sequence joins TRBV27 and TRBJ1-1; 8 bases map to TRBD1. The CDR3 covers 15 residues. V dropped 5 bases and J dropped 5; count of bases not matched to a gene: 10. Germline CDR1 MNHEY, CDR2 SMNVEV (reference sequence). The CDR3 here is CASSPTGQGITEAFF. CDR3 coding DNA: TGTGCCAGCAGTCCCACCGGACAGGGAATAACTGAAGCTTTCTTT.

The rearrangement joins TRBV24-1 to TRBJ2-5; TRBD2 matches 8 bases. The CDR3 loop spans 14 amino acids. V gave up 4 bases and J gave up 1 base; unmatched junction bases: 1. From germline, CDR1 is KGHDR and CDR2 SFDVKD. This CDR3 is CATSDLAGQETQYF. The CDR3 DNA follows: TGTGCCACCAGTGACCTAGCGGGCCAAGAGACCCAGTACTTC.

CDR3 loop: CASSPGDSYGYTF. In nucleotides, the CDR3 is TGTGCCAGCAGTCCGGGGGACAGCTATGGCTACACCTTC. The genes are TRBV12-3 or TRBV12-4 and TRBJ1-2; 7 bases match TRBD1. This CDR3 is 13 amino acids long. V shed 5 bases, J shed 4 bases, and the junction held 4 bases outside the gene matches.

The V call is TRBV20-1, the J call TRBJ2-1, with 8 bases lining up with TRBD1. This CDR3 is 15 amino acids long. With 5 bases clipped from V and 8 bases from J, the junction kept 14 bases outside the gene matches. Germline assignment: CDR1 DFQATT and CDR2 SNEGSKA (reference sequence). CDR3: CSARPRTGNADEQFF. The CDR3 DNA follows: TGCAGTGCTCGTCCCCGGACAGGGAACGCGGATGAGCAGTTCTTC.

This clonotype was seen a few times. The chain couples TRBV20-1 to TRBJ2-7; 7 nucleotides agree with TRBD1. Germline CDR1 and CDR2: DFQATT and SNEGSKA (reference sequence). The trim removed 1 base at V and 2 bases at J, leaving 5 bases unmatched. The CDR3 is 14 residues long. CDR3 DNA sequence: TGCAGTGCTAGAGCCCCGGGACAGACCTACGAGCAGTACTTC. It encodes CSARAPGQTYEQYF.

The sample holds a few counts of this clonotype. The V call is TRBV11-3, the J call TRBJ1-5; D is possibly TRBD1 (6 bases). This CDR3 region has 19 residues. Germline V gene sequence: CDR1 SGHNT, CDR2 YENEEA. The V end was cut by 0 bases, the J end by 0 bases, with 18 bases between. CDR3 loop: CASSLDVPDRIDSNQPQHF. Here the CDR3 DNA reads TGTGCCAGCAGCTTAGATGTCCCAGACAGGATAGATAGCAATCAGCCCCAGCATTTT.